The 13 T cell receptor beta chains given below trace back to one sample, sequenced in a study of blood T cell dynamics during melanoma immunotherapy. Clones were sequenced by immunoSEQ multiplex PCR, and TCRdb holds only the in-frame ones, with some missing. This sample has about 10,000 clones, with around four fifths found just once. Specified time point: pre-treatment baseline. The source material was blood, sampled from a patient treated with checkpoint blockade. The receptors shown here come from a human donor with melanoma.

CDR3 residues: CAARPGTQASGNYGYTF. Here the CDR3 DNA reads TGTGCCGCCCGACCCGGGACTCAGGCAAGCGGGAACTATGGCTACACCTTC. V is TRBV10-3 and J is TRBJ1-2, with a possible D match to TRBD1 (5 bases). Trimming took 11 bases from V and 2 from J, leaving 27 bases between them. This CDR3 is 17 amino acids long. Germline lookup yields CDR1 ENHRY and CDR2 SYGVKD.

The chain links TRBV7-2 to TRBJ2-3, with D possibly being TRBD2 (7 bases). Between the trimmed V and J ends, which lost 7 bases and 0 bases, there was a span of 17 bases. Germline CDR1 reads SGHTA; CDR2 reads FQGNSA. The CDR3 length is 16 residues. CDR3 bases: TGTGCCAGCAACAGGGAGGGGACATCTAGCACAGATACGCAGTATTTT. Translated, it gives CASNREGTSSTDTQYF.

V gene TRBV2 combines with J gene TRBJ1-2, with D maybe TRBD1 (6 bases). Germline CDR1 SNHLY, CDR2 FYNNEI. The CDR3 is 12 amino acids. V was cut by 5 bases and J by 7 bases, with 11 bases left in between. CDR3 amino acids: CASSSQGVGYTF. In nucleotides, the CDR3 is TGTGCCAGCAGTTCACAGGGTGTTGGCTACACCTTC.

The V gene is TRBV20-1, the J gene TRBJ2-7; D remains ambiguous. CDR3 length: 10 residues. Germline CDR1 is DFQATT and CDR2 is SNEGSKA (reference sequence). V shed 8 bases and J shed 2 bases, with 7 bases lying between them. The CDR3, as DNA: TGCAGTACCTCTACCTACGAGCAGTACTTC. As protein: CSTSTYEQYF.

The rearrangement joins TRBV10-3 to TRBJ2-1, with D maybe TRBD2 (5 bases). The CDR3 runs to 14 residues. The V end lost 3 bases, the J end lost 6 bases, and 12 bases lay between the germline ends. The germline CDR1 and CDR2 sequences are ENHRY and SYGVKD. CDR3 protein: CAISETSRSNEQFF. The CDR3 DNA follows: TGTGCCATCAGTGAAACTAGTCGGTCCAATGAGCAGTTCTTC.

With regard to this clone: Compared with germline, one end of the junction differs, possibly owing to a read error. The rearrangement uses TRBV7-7 and TRBJ2-3, with D perhaps matching TRBD2 (5 bases). The CDR3 is 15 amino acids. CDR1 is SSHAT, CDR2 FNYEAQ, per germline (reference sequence). Here the CDR3 reads CASSRGLARTDTQYF. The CDR3 DNA sequence: TGTGCTAGCAGTCGGGGTTTAGCCCGCACAGATACGCAGTATTTT. Drawing the rest from reference TRBV7-7 and TRBJ2-3, the complete variable domain is GAGVSQSPRYKVTKRGQDVTLRCDPISSHATLYWYQQALGQGPEFLTYFNYEAQPDKSGLPSDRFSAERPEGSISTLTIQRTEQRDSAMYRCASSRGLARTDTQYFGPGTRLTVL.

The gene calls are TRBV7-8 and TRBJ2-3; 8 bases fit TRBD2. V lost 5 bases to trimming and J lost 8 bases; unmatched junction nucleotides: 12. The germline CDR1 and CDR2 sequences are SGHVS and FQNEAQ. The CDR3 has 15 residues. DNA of the CDR3: TGTGCCAGCAGCCCTGGGGTAGCGGGATTGGGTACGCAGTATTTT. Its translation: CASSPGVAGLGTQYF.

The chain is built from TRBV19 and TRBJ1-1; TRBD1 agrees at 8 bases. Trimming cost V 6 bases and J 1 base; bases outside gene matches: 4. The CDR3 runs to 14 residues. Per germline, CDR1 LNHDA and CDR2 SQIVND (reference sequence). CDR3 loop: CASSWTGTNTEAFF. Written as DNA, the CDR3 is TGTGCCAGTAGCTGGACAGGGACGAACACTGAAGCTTTCTTT. Combining the CDR3 with reference TRBV19 and TRBJ1-1 gives the whole variable domain DGGITQSPKYLFRKEGQNVTLSCEQNLNHDAMYWYRQDPGQGLRLIYYSQIVNDFQKGDIAEGYSVSREKKESFPLTVTSAQKNPTAFYLCASSWTGTNTEAFFGQGTRLTVV.

The chain uses TRBV2 and TRBJ1-4; no definite D call. The CDR3 is 14 amino acids. Germline lookup yields CDR1 SNHLY and CDR2 FYNNEI. V was trimmed by 6 bases and J by 0 bases, leaving 8 bases between them. CDR3 bases: TGTGCCAGCAGCCAAACTACAACTAATGAAAAACTGTTTTTT. It specifies CASSQTTTNEKLFF.

This chain connects TRBV7-6 to TRBJ2-2; 9 positions agree with TRBD1. CDR1 is SGHVS, CDR2 FNYEAQ, per germline. Trimming took 5 bases from V and 4 from J; bases not matched to a gene: 14. The CDR3 is made up of 18 amino acids. CDR3 residues: CASSRGPGQGTSTGELFF. CDR3 DNA sequence: TGTGCCAGCAGCAGGGGCCCGGGACAGGGAACTAGCACCGGGGAGCTGTTTTTT.

The chain links TRBV7-3 to TRBJ2-2, with D perhaps matching TRBD2 (5 bases). Trimming took off 5 bases at V and 5 bases at J, with 12 bases between the two ends. Germline loops: CDR1 SGHTA, CDR2 FQGTGA. The CDR3 runs 14 residues. The CDR3, as DNA: TGTGCCAGCAGCCAATCGGGGAAAACCGGGGAGCTGTTTTTT. It yields the protein CASSQSGKTGELFF.

The V gene is TRBV28, the J gene TRBJ2-2, with D possibly being TRBD1 or TRBD2 (5 bases each). CDR1 and CDR2 from the germline V gene are MDHEN and SYDVKM. The CDR3 consists of 14 residues. Trimming pared 7 bases from V and 1 base from J, leaving 10 bases between. CDR3 DNA: TGTGCCAGCAAAGAGGGGCAGAACACCGGGGAGCTGTTTTTT. It is translated as CASKEGQNTGELFF.

The V gene is TRBV5-4, the J gene TRBJ2-5, with TRBD1 as a possible D gene (5 bases). Germline V lookup: CDR1 SGHNT, CDR2 YYREEE (reference sequence). With 0 bases removed from V and 2 bases from J, the gap between germline ends came to 14 bases. The CDR3 extends over 16 amino acids. The CDR3 sequence: CASSLVKGASQETQYF. CDR3 sequence (DNA): TGTGCCAGCAGCTTGGTTAAAGGGGCTAGTCAAGAGACCCAGTACTTC.